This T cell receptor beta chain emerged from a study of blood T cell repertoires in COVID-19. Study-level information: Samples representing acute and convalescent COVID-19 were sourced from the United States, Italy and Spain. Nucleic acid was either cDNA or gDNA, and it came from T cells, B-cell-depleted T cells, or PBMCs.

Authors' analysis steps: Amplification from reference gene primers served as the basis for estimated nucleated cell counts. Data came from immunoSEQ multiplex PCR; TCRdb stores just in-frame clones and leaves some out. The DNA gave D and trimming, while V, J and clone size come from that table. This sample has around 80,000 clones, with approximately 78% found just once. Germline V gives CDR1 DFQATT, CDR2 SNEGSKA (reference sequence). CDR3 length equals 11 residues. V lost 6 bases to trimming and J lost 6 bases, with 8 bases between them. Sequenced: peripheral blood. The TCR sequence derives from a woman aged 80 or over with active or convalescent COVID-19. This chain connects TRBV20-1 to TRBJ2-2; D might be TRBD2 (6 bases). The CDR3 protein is CSARDSGELFF. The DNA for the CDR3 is TGCAGTGCGAGGGACTCCGGGGAGCTGTTTTTT.